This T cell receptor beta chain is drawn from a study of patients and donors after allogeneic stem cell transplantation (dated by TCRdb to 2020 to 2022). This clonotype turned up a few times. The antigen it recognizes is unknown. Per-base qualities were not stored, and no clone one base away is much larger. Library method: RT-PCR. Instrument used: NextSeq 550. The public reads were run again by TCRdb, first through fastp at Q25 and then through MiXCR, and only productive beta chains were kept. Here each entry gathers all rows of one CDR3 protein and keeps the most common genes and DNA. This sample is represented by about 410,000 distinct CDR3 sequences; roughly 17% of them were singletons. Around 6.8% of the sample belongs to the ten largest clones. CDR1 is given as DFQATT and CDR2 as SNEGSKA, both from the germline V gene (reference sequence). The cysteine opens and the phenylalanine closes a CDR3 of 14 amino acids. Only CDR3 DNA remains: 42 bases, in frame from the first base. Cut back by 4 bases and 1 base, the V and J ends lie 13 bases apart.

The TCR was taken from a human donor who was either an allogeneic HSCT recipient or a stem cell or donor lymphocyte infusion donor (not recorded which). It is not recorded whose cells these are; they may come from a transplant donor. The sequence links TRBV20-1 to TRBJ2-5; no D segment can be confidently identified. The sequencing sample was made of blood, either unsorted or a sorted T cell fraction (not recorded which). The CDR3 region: CSATIMSRQETQYF. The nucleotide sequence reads TGCAGTGCTACCATTATGTCTCGCCAAGAGACCCAGTACTTC.